The 23 T cell receptor beta chains listed next were all sequenced from one sample in a study of shared clonotypes between healthy human individuals. The method was immunoSEQ multiplex PCR; TCRdb's version includes in-frame clones alone and lacks a portion of them. Of 2 million to 3 million clones listed, approximately 93% are singletons. Sequencing was carried out using naive CD4+ T cells from PBMCs. Subset defined: CD45RA+ positively selected. The receptor set was obtained from a young man in good health. Some clones in this sample may be carry-over from other donors' samples.

This clone came up once. This chain connects TRBV15 to TRBJ1-1; D remains ambiguous. Trimming took off 1 base at V and 3 bases at J, with 9 bases between the two ends. CDR1 LNHNV and CDR2 YYDKDF come from the germline V gene (reference sequence). This CDR3 region has 14 residues. The CDR3, as DNA: TGTGCCACCAGCAGAGTAAGGAGCTACACTGAAGCTTTCTTT. Its protein product is CATSRVRSYTEAFF.

The chain recombines TRBV2 with TRBJ2-7; weak D call: TRBD1 (6 bases). The CDR3 consists of 14 residues. Germline CDR1 reads SNHLY; CDR2 reads FYNNEI. V was trimmed by 7 bases and J by 1 base, leaving 14 bases between them. CDR3 in amino acids: CASILGQNSYEQYF. The DNA for the CDR3 is TGTGCCAGCATCCTAGGACAGAATTCCTACGAGCAGTACTTC. Filled out from reference TRBV2 and TRBJ2-7, the complete variable domain reads EPEVTQTPSHQVTQMGQEVILRCVPISNHLYFYWYRQILGQKVEFLVSFYNNEISEKSEIFDDQFSVERPDGSNFTLKIRSTKLEDSAMYFCASILGQNSYEQYFGPGTRLTVT.

This rearrangement joins TRBV9 to TRBJ2-3; D remains unclear. The CDR3 has 14 residues. Trimming pared 3 bases from V and 2 bases from J, leaving 10 bases between. Germline-derived CDR1 and CDR2 are SGDLS and YYNGEE. CDR3 protein: CASSARSYTDTQYF. The CDR3 DNA follows: TGTGCCAGCAGCGCAAGGAGCTACACAGATACGCAGTATTTT.

V gene TRBV5-1 combines with J gene TRBJ2-1, with 12 nucleotides matching TRBD1. V dropped 2 bases and J dropped 2; count of bases not matched to a gene: 2. The CDR3 totals 16 residues. The germline V gene encodes CDR1 SGHRS and CDR2 YFSETQ. CDR3 nucleotides: TGCGCCAGCAGCTTCGGGACAGGGGGCACCTACAATGAGCAGTTCTTC. It codes for CASSFGTGGTYNEQFF. Full variable domain (remainder filled in from reference TRBV5-1 and TRBJ2-1): KAGVTQTPRYLIKTRGQQVTLSCSPISGHRSVSWYQQTPGQGLQFLFEYFSETQRNKGNFPGRFSGRQFSNSRSEMNVSTLELGDSALYLCASSFGTGGTYNEQFFGPGTRLTVL.

The V gene is TRBV7-2, the J gene TRBJ1-4; maybe TRBD1 (5 bases). The CDR3 spans 16 residues. Trimming took off 1 base at V and 7 bases at J, with 16 bases between the two ends. Germline V gene data show CDR1 as SGHTA and CDR2 as FQGNSA. The CDR3 sequence: CASSLVGAGRGEKLFF. CDR3 DNA: TGTGCCAGCAGCTTAGTCGGGGCAGGGCGGGGTGAAAAACTGTTTTTT.

The chain carries TRBV5-6 and TRBJ1-1, with unresolved D. V gave up 2 bases and J gave up 7 bases, with 15 bases separating them. The CDR3 has 14 amino acids. Germline V gene data show CDR1 as SGHDT and CDR2 as YYEEEE. The CDR3 reads CASSFIGGISEAFF. For the CDR3, the DNA is TGTGCCAGCAGCTTTATAGGAGGTATCAGTGAAGCTTTCTTT.

The J gene is TRBJ2-5, the V gene TRBV20-1; D might be TRBD1 or TRBD2, each matching 5 bases. Germline V gene sequence: CDR1 DFQATT, CDR2 SNEGSKA (reference sequence). The CDR3 is 11 amino acids. The V end was cut by 5 bases, the J end by 14 bases, with 18 bases between. The CDR3 loop reads CSARDPLGVYF. In DNA form, the CDR3 reads TGCAGTGCTCGGGACCCCCTCGGCGTCTACTTC.

The chain recombines TRBV10-3 with TRBJ1-2, with 8 bases lining up with TRBD1. This CDR3 contains 14 residues. Germline V lookup: CDR1 ENHRY, CDR2 SYGVKD. V trimming: 2 bases; J trimming: 6 bases; junction bases outside the gene matches: 5. CDR3 in amino acids: CAISERTGYDGYTF. In DNA, the CDR3 is TGTGCCATCAGTGAGCGGACAGGGTACGATGGCTACACCTTC.

This sequence joins TRBV4-2 and TRBJ2-7, with D perhaps TRBD2 (6 bases). V gave up 0 bases and J gave up 1 base, with 13 bases separating them. The germline CDR1 and CDR2 sequences are LGHNA and YNFKEQ. The CDR3 has 16 residues. The CDR3 loop reads CASSQDGRGSSYEQYF. Written as DNA, the CDR3 is TGTGCCAGCAGCCAAGATGGGCGGGGCTCTTCCTACGAGCAGTACTTC.

The rearrangement links TRBV7-2 to TRBJ2-3; 9 bases are shared with TRBD2. Germline trimming cut 3 bases from V and 5 bases from J; bases unmatched to any gene: 12. The CDR3 is made up of 17 amino acids. Germline-derived CDR1 and CDR2 are SGHTA and FQGNSA. Here the CDR3 reads CASSFGGGRAMGDTQYF. CDR3 DNA sequence: TGTGCCAGCAGCTTCGGCGGCGGGAGGGCCATGGGAGATACGCAGTATTTT. The full variable domain, with the rest looked up from reference TRBV7-2 and TRBJ2-3, is GAGVSQSPSNKVTEKGKDVELRCDPISGHTALYWYRQSLGQGLEFLIYFQGNSAPDKSGLPSDRFSAERTGGSVSTLTIQRTQQEDSAVYLCASSFGGGRAMGDTQYFGPGTRLTVL.

The V and J genes are TRBV28 and TRBJ2-7; 8 bases match TRBD1. After removal of 7 bases from V and 5 bases from J, the junction contained 10 bases not matched to a gene. The CDR3 has 14 amino acids. Germline V gene sequence: CDR1 MDHEN, CDR2 SYDVKM. CDR3: CASKGAGGLDEQYF. Here the CDR3 DNA reads TGTGCCAGCAAAGGAGCAGGGGGCTTGGACGAGCAGTACTTC.

This chain connects TRBV14 to TRBJ2-1, with a tentative D call TRBD2 (6 bases). The CDR3 has 14 residues. Germline CDR1 reads SGHDN; CDR2 reads FVKESK. V was pared by 4 bases and J by 7 bases, with 14 bases between. The CDR3 bases are TGTGCCAGCAGCCCAACGACTAGTTTAAATGAGCAGTTCTTC. Translation: CASSPTTSLNEQFF.

V is TRBV19 and J is TRBJ1-1; the match to TRBD1 covers 7 bases. The CDR3 consists of 17 residues. From germline, CDR1 is LNHDA and CDR2 SQIVND (reference sequence). V was clipped by 5 bases and J by 0 bases; unmatched bases: 12. The CDR3 protein is CASSLQGFGGVNTEAFF. The DNA for the CDR3 is TGTGCCAGTAGTCTACAGGGGTTCGGGGGTGTGAACACTGAAGCTTTCTTT.

The chain links TRBV28 to TRBJ2-5; 7 nucleotides line up with TRBD1. The trim removed 6 bases at V and 1 base at J, leaving 2 bases unmatched. The CDR3 runs to 13 residues. The V gene's germline CDR1 is MDHEN and CDR2 SYDVKM. The CDR3 DNA sequence: TGTGCCAGCAGGACAGGGACCCAAGAGACCCAGTACTTC. Translated, it gives CASRTGTQETQYF.

The CDR3 here is CASTRSGQGVYNEQFF. DNA of the CDR3: TGTGCCAGCACCCGGTCTGGGCAGGGGGTCTACAATGAGCAGTTCTTC. The chain employs TRBV7-9 and TRBJ2-1, with TRBD1 identical over 7 bases. The length of the CDR3 is 16 residues. Germline V lookup: CDR1 SEHNR, CDR2 FQNEAQ (reference sequence). After removal of 7 bases from V and 3 bases from J, the junction contained 12 bases not matched to a gene.

The CDR3 DNA sequence: TGTGCCAGCAGCCAGGGACTAGCGGGGGCCTACGAGCAGTACTTC. This codes for CASSQGLAGAYEQYF. The chain combines TRBV4-2 with TRBJ2-5; the match to TRBD2 covers 14 bases. TRBJ2-7 matches the DNA end more closely, so the J call is doubtful. CDR1 is LGHNA and CDR2 is YNFKEQ in the germline V gene. The CDR3 contains 15 residues.

The rearrangement uses TRBV27 and TRBJ2-7; D not resolved. The germline V gene has CDR1 MNHEY and CDR2 SMNVEV (reference sequence). Trimming left V 1 base short and J 1 base short, with 11 bases between. This CDR3 has 15 residues. The DNA for the CDR3 is TGTGCCAGCAGTTTATTCCCATTGCGTTCCTACGAGCAGTACTTC. It is translated as CASSLFPLRSYEQYF.

J is TRBJ2-7 and V is TRBV27; TRBD2 matches at 7 bases. The CDR3 has 15 amino acids. Germline CDR1 MNHEY, CDR2 SMNVEV (reference sequence). V was clipped by 2 bases and J by 2 bases; unmatched bases: 6. Written as DNA, the CDR3 is TGTGCCAGCAGTTTAGGGGGGGGAGGGCCCTACGAGCAGTACTTC. This encodes CASSLGGGGPYEQYF.

This clone was seen a single time. This sequence joins TRBV7-9 and TRBJ2-7; D is possibly TRBD1 (5 bases). Trimming shortened V by 5 bases and J by 4 bases, and 15 bases separated the two germline ends. Germline V lookup: CDR1 SEHNR, CDR2 FQNEAQ (reference sequence). The CDR3 loop spans 14 amino acids. CDR3 sequence reads: CASSATGPSYEQYF. CDR3 nucleotide sequence: TGTGCCAGCAGCGCCACAGGACCGTCGTACGAGCAGTACTTC.

About this clone itself: The identical CDR3 is also encoded by other nucleotide sequences in the sample. The rearrangement uses TRBV9 and TRBJ2-7, with D maybe TRBD2 (6 bases). The CDR3 spans 14 residues. The germline V and J ends were trimmed by 0 bases and 4 bases, with 11 bases remaining between them. Germline lookup yields CDR1 SGDLS and CDR2 YYNGEE. This CDR3 reads CASSVGLELYEQYF. The CDR3 DNA reads as TGTGCCAGCAGCGTAGGACTAGAACTGTACGAGCAGTACTTC.

This chain connects TRBV7-2 to TRBJ1-5; 7 bases match TRBD1. J was trimmed by 0 bases and V by 1 base; bases with no gene match: 0. This CDR3 has 15 residues. The V gene's germline CDR1 is SGHTA and CDR2 FQGNSA. The CDR3 DNA sequence: TGTGCCAGCAGCTTAGGGGACAGTAGCAATCAGCCCCAGCATTTT. This encodes CASSLGDSSNQPQHF.

The rearrangement links TRBV16 to TRBJ1-2; no firm D call. Germline V gene sequence: CDR1 KGHSY, CDR2 FQNENV. The ends were cut back, 2 bases at V and 5 bases at J, with 18 bases in the middle. This CDR3 is 16 amino acids long. Here the CDR3 reads CASSQALQVLWYGYTF. CDR3 bases: TGTGCCAGCAGCCAAGCCTTGCAGGTCCTATGGTATGGCTACACCTTC.

V usage is TRBV18 and J usage is TRBJ2-7; TRBD1 matches at 7 bases. With V trimmed by 0 bases and J by 6 bases, 8 bases remained unmatched. The germline CDR1 and CDR2 sequences are KGHSH and LQKENI. CDR3 size: 15 residues. The CDR3: CASSPPDRARGEQYF. CDR3 sequence (DNA): TGTGCCAGCTCACCACCAGACAGGGCCCGGGGCGAGCAGTACTTC.